The entry that follows covers one T cell receptor beta chain sequence. As yet, its antigen is unknown. This entry is derived from a study of shared clonotypes between healthy human individuals. About the research overall: Each donor's CD4 naive and CD4 memory cells filled three plates apiece, CD8 naive two, and CD8 memory one. Whole-study results and caveats: A generally larger estimated richness was seen in naive subsets than in memory subsets.

Assay: immunoSEQ multiplex PCR; the TCRdb copy retains only in-frame clones and omits some. The table has about 1.5 million clones, about 96% seen once. V was pared by 6 bases and J by 0 bases, with 10 bases between. The CDR3 runs to 13 residues. From germline, CDR1 is SQVTM and CDR2 ANQGSEA. The chain combines TRBV29-1 with TRBJ2-3; maybe TRBD1 (5 bases). The specimen was naive CD4+ T cells sorted from blood. Noted subset: CD45RA+ positively selected. This TCR was sampled from a young man in good health. As DNA, the CDR3 is TGCAGCGTGGCGACAGTAAGCACAGATACGCAGTATTTT. Translation: CSVATVSTDTQYF.